Listed here are 21 T cell receptor beta chains from one sample, sequenced in a study of CXCR3-negative and CXCR3-positive naive CD8 T cells. The study, taken as a whole, reports: Naive CXCR3-positive cells had TRB CDR3s more hydrophobic than those of CXCR3-negative naive cells.

These receptors' targets are unknown. The libraries of TRB cDNA were prepared using 5' RACE with UMI labels. TCRdb reworked the 5' RACE reads into one entry per CDR3 protein, no DNA. The sample spans some 130,000 distinct CDR3 sequences; the ten largest clones claim roughly 0.41%. The sample was naive CXCR3+ CD8+ T cells from blood. Described subset: CD45RO-CCR7+CD27+CD95- naive CD8+ T cells expressing CXCR3 (TNR3+). The receptor source for this set is a human donor in good health. Some clones in this sample may be carry-over from other donors' samples.

V and J are TRBV5-1 and TRBJ2-1; TCRdb returns TRBD2, unconfirmable since there is no DNA. CDR1 and CDR2 from the germline V gene are SGHRS and YFSETQ. CDR3 length: 20 amino acids. The chain's CDR3 is CASSPGLAGGPRHPYNEQFF.

The chain employs TRBV10-2 and TRBJ2-2. Germline assignment: CDR1 WSHSY and CDR2 SAAADI. The CDR3 is made up of 13 amino acids. CDR3 in amino acids: CASSGTLTGELFF.

The chain links TRBV7-2 to TRBJ2-7; TCRdb returns TRBD1, unconfirmable since there is no DNA. Germline CDR1 reads SGHTA; CDR2 reads FQGNSA. CDR3 size: 15 residues. The CDR3 loop is CASSFREVSSYEQYF.

The chain employs TRBV7-9 and TRBJ1-1. This CDR3 has 14 amino acids. The germline CDR1 and CDR2 sequences are SEHNR and FQNEAQ (reference sequence). CDR3 sequence reads: CASSLYGVSTEAFF.

The J gene is TRBJ2-7, the V gene TRBV10-2; no DNA is available, so the TRBD2 call from TCRdb remains unchecked. The CDR3 is made up of 12 amino acids. Germline loops: CDR1 WSHSY, CDR2 SAAADI. CDR3: CASSSGASEQYF.

The rearrangement joins TRBV5-6 to TRBJ2-7; the D call from TCRdb, TRBD2, cannot be confirmed without DNA. Germline V CDR1 and CDR2: SGHDT, YYEEEE. The CDR3 loop spans 16 amino acids. CDR3 loop: CASSPGPSGSVYEQYF. Full variable domain (rest looked up from reference TRBV5-6 and TRBJ2-7): DAGVTQSPTHLIKTRGQQVTLRCSPKSGHDTVSWYQQALGQGPQFIFQYYEEEERQRGNFPDRFSGHQFPNYSSELNVNALLLGDSALYLCASSPGPSGSVYEQYFGPGTRLTVT.

V and J are TRBV12-3 or TRBV12-4 and TRBJ2-2; TCRdb selects TRBD1, and the lack of DNA leaves this call unchecked. This CDR3 region has 12 residues. CDR3 region: CASSLSPGELFF.

This chain connects TRBV18 to TRBJ1-1. In germline, CDR1 is KGHSH, CDR2 LQKENI. This CDR3 is 13 amino acids long. The CDR3 sequence: CASSNRPDTEAFF.

The chain couples TRBV4-3 to TRBJ2-1; without DNA, the TCRdb call of TRBD2 cannot be checked. Germline V gene lookup returns CDR1 LGHNA and CDR2 YSLEER. The CDR3 runs 16 residues. The CDR3 region is CASNPSGGASGNEQFF.

The CDR3: CASSQDQSEEQETQYF. The chain uses TRBV4-3 and TRBJ2-5; TCRdb lists TRBD2, though no DNA is available to test this call. Germline V gene sequence: CDR1 LGHNA, CDR2 YSLEER. The CDR3 has 16 residues.

The V and J genes are TRBV6-6 and TRBJ1-1; TCRdb lists TRBD1, though no DNA is available to test this call. This CDR3 has 16 amino acids. Germline V gene data show CDR1 as MNHNY and CDR2 as SVGAGI (reference sequence). This CDR3 reads CASSYYRGQVGTEAFF.

V gene TRBV4-1 combines with J gene TRBJ2-7. There are 15 residues in the CDR3. Germline CDR1 and CDR2: MGHRA and YSYEKL. CDR3 protein: CASSPGGQGSYEQYF.

This chain connects TRBV6-5 to TRBJ1-2; the TRBD1 assignment by TCRdb is unverifiable without DNA. Germline loops: CDR1 MNHEY, CDR2 SVGAGI. There are 15 residues in the CDR3. CDR3 sequence: CASSYSRGAMDGYTF.

This chain joins TRBV29-1 and TRBJ2-4; no DNA is available, so the TRBD1 call from TCRdb remains unchecked. This CDR3 spans 17 amino acids. The germline V gene has CDR1 SQVTM and CDR2 ANQGSEA. This CDR3 reads CSVEEAQSPVAKNIQYF.

The chain couples TRBV7-9 to TRBJ2-5. The germline CDR1 and CDR2 sequences are SEHNR and FQNEAQ (reference sequence). The CDR3 loop spans 12 amino acids. The CDR3 reads CASSLVVETQYF.

This chain links TRBV27 with TRBJ2-7; TCRdb's D gene call, TRBD1, goes unchecked for lack of DNA. Germline V gives CDR1 MNHEY, CDR2 SMNVEV (reference sequence). This CDR3 contains 14 residues. The CDR3 protein is CASSPGTPLYEQYF.

The chain carries TRBV6-5 and TRBJ2-7; TCRdb's D gene call, TRBD1, goes unchecked for lack of DNA. Germline CDR1 reads MNHEY; CDR2 reads SVGAGI. The length of the CDR3 is 14 residues. The CDR3 loop reads CASSPGTGDREQYF.

The V and J genes are TRBV6-1 and TRBJ2-3; TCRdb's D gene call, TRBD1, goes unchecked for lack of DNA. Germline V lookup: CDR1 MNHNS, CDR2 SASEGT. CDR3 length equals 14 residues. The CDR3 loop is CAISANRGADTQYF.

The chain is built from TRBV3-1 and TRBJ2-7; TCRdb's D call, TRBD1, is unchecked because there is no DNA. The CDR3 has 17 amino acids. Germline CDR1 is LGHDT and CDR2 is YNNKEL (reference sequence). CDR3 protein: CASSQGSWDRAAYEQYF.

The rearrangement uses TRBV5-4 and TRBJ2-1. The CDR3 is 15 residues long. CDR1 is SGHNT and CDR2 is YYREEE in the germline V gene (reference sequence). The CDR3 sequence is CASSTDPGPYNEQFF.

This rearrangement joins TRBV7-8 to TRBJ2-2; checking the TCRdb D call of TRBD1 is not possible without DNA. The CDR3 contains 17 residues. The germline CDR1 and CDR2 sequences are SGHVS and FQNEAQ. The CDR3 loop reads CASSFWDRLMNTGELFF. The full variable domain, rest sourced from reference TRBV7-8 and TRBJ2-2, is GAGVSQSPRYKVAKRGQDVALRCDPISGHVSLFWYQQALGQGPEFLTYFQNEAQLDKSGLPSDRFFAERPEGSVSTLKIQRTQQEDSAVYLCASSFWDRLMNTGELFFGEGSRLTVL.